A selection of T cell receptor beta chains follows, all from one sample in a study of control samples from healthy donors and cancer patients. The table came from immunoSEQ multiplex PCR; TCRdb's copy has only in-frame clones and leaves some out. The sample has roughly 140,000 clones, approximately 91% seen once; the top ten hold 4% to 5.5%. The sequencing sample was made of blood. The receptors here all came from a man aged 25-45 years in good health. Each CDR3 is given with its conserved first and last residue. The D gene is left open where the match is weak. Expanded clones are given a class, and other clones once, few, many or no size at all.

TRBD1 TRBJ2-1 few TRBV29-1 TGCAGCTACGGACAGGGCTACAATGAGCAGTTCTTC CSYGQGYNEQFF
. TRBJ2-1 . TRBV7-2 TGTGCCAGCAGCTTCGAAGGGAGCTCCTACAATGAGCAGTTCTTC CASSFEGSSYNEQFF
. TRBJ2-6 . TRBV7-9 TGTGCCAGCAGCTTGAAGAGCTCTGGGGCCAACGTCCTGACTTTC CASSLKSSGANVLTF
. TRBJ2-7 . TRBV6-5 TGTGCCAGCGGAGGGGGACTACCGCCGGAGCAGTACTTC CASGGGLPPEQYF
TRBD2 TRBJ2-7 once TRBV7-2 TGTGCCAGCAGCCCGGGACTAGCGGGAGAGGGCCCTAGCTACGAGCAGTACTTC CASSPGLAGEGPSYEQYF
. TRBJ2-7 . TRBV29-1 TGCAGCGTTGAATGGGGGTACGAGCAGTACTTC CSVEWGYEQYF
. TRBJ2-6 few TRBV23-1 TGCGCCAGCAAAGGACGGCCCTGCTCTGGGGCCAACGTCCTGACTTTC CASKGRPCSGANVLTF
TRBD1 TRBJ2-5 . TRBV14 TGTGCCAGCAGCTTTGACAGGGGCCAAGAGACCCAGTACTTC CASSFDRGQETQYF
. TRBJ2-7 . TRBV27 TGTGCCAGCGGTTCTGCCGGGGGCTCCTACGAGCAGTACTTC CASGSAGGSYEQYF
. TRBJ2-7 . TRBV3-1/TRBV3-2 TGTGCCAGCAGCCGCTGGGACTCCGGAACATACGAGCAGTACTTC CASSRWDSGTYEQYF
TRBD1 TRBJ1-2 . TRBV6-5 TGTGCCAGCAGGGCACCGGGACAGGGGACTGGCTACACCTTC CASRAPGQGTGYTF
. TRBJ1-1 . TRBV9 TGTGCCAGCAAAGAGAGTCCGGAATTCGACACTGAAGCTTTCTTT CASKESPEFDTEAFF
. TRBJ2-2 . TRBV27 TGTGCCAGCAGTTTGGGGGTGAACACCGGGGAGCTGTTTTTT CASSLGVNTGELFF
TRBD1 TRBJ2-7 . TRBV24-1 TGTGCCACCAGTGACTCCGGGACAGGTTACGAGCAGTACTTC CATSDSGTGYEQYF
. TRBJ1-3 . TRBV6-5 TGTGCCAGCAGTTACACCTCCTCTGGAAACACCATATATTTT CASSYTSSGNTIYF
. TRBJ2-7 . TRBV28 TGTGCCAGCAGCACTCCTGGACAGTTTTCCTACGAGCAGTACTTC CASSTPGQFSYEQYF
TRBD1 TRBJ1-1 . TRBV6-5 TGTGCCAGCAGACGACAGGGGGCGAACACTGAAGCTTTCTTT CASRRQGANTEAFF
TRBD1 TRBJ2-1 many TRBV3-1/TRBV3-2 TGTGCCAGCAGCCGGACAGGGTGGAATGAGCAGTTCTTC CASSRTGWNEQFF
. TRBJ1-1 once TRBV5-1 TGCGCCAGCAGCTTGGAACGGGCGAACACTGAAGCTTTCTTT CASSLERANTEAFF
. TRBJ2-7 . TRBV27 TGTGCCAGCAGTCGGGAACGAGGCTACGAGCAGTACTTC CASSRERGYEQYF
. TRBJ1-3 . TRBV9 TGTGCCAGCACATACAGTCCCAGCAGCTCTGGAAACACCATATATTTT CASTYSPSSSGNTIYF
TRBD1 TRBJ1-1 . TRBV2 TGTGCCAGCAGGCCCAGGACAGGGGTTGGAACTGAAGCTTTCTTT CASRPRTGVGTEAFF
. TRBJ1-4 . TRBV24-1 TGTGCCACCAGTGCCGAAGGGACTGAAAAACTGTTTTTT CATSAEGTEKLFF
. TRBJ2-3 . TRBV11-3 TGTGCCAGCAGCCAGGGCCTCGCCCCAGATACGCAGTATTTT CASSQGLAPDTQYF
. TRBJ2-4 few TRBV2 TGTGCCAGCACCGGAGGGGTTGCCAAAAACATTCAGTACTTC CASTGGVAKNIQYF
TRBD1 TRBJ1-2 . TRBV4-1 TGCGCCAGCAGCCAACAACAGGGGAGGAATGGCTACACCTTC CASSQQQGRNGYTF
. TRBJ2-3 . TRBV7-9 TGTGCCAGCAGCTTAGCCGGAGGGGTTCGAGATACGCAGTATTTT CASSLAGGVRDTQYF
. TRBJ1-2 . TRBV12-5 TGTGCTAGTGGCTACCATCTATTCGGCTTCTATGGCTACACCTTC CASGYHLFGFYGYTF
. TRBJ2-3 many TRBV2 TGTGCCAGCAGCGATGGGGTGAACTTAAGCACAGATACGCAGTATTTT CASSDGVNLSTDTQYF
. TRBJ1-4 . TRBV4-3 TGCGCCAGCAGCCAAGAGTGGACGGGAGGTAATGAAAAACTGTTTTTT CASSQEWTGGNEKLFF
TRBD1 TRBJ2-7 . TRBV5-5 TGTGCCAGCAGCCCCACCGGGACAGGGGTGTACGAGCAGTACTTC CASSPTGTGVYEQYF
TRBD1 TRBJ1-5 . TRBV19 TGTGCCAGTATGGGAGGGGGCTGGCAGCCCCAGCATTTT CASMGGGWQPQHF
TRBD1 TRBJ2-7 . TRBV6-5 TGTGCCAGCAAGGGACAGGCAAACTACGAGCAGTACTTC CASKGQANYEQYF
TRBD1 TRBJ1-2 . TRBV11-3 TGTGCCAGCAGCCAGCACCAACGGGACAGCCGCTTTGGATATGGCTACACCTTC CASSQHQRDSRFGYGYTF
. TRBJ1-1 . TRBV7-2 TGTGCCAGCAGCCTACTCGGCCAAGCCCCTGAAGCTTTCTTT CASSLLGQAPEAFF